One sample yielded the 9 T cell receptor beta chains listed below, sequenced in a study of blood T cell repertoires in COVID-19. Data came from immunoSEQ multiplex PCR; TCRdb stores just in-frame clones and leaves some out. The data contain roughly 70,000 clones, about 90% of them seen just once; the ten biggest clones take up more than 7%. Material for sequencing was peripheral blood. The receptors stem from a human donor in a cohort sampled during active COVID-19.

The chain joins TRBV30 to TRBJ1-2, with 7 nucleotides matching TRBD1. The junction had 4 bases not matched to a gene; V was cut back by 3 bases and J by 3 bases. In germline, CDR1 is GTSNPN, CDR2 SVGIG (reference sequence). There are 13 residues in the CDR3. The CDR3 region has the DNA TGTGCCTGGAGCCCAGGGGGAGACTATGGCTACACCTTC. Amino acid sequence: CAWSPGGDYGYTF.

CDR3 amino acids: CASSREERSPLHF. CDR3 DNA: TGTGCCAGTAGTCGGGAGGAACGGTCACCCCTCCACTTT. The V and J genes are TRBV19 and TRBJ1-6; D gene ambiguous. The CDR3 loop spans 13 amino acids. Trimming stripped 5 bases from V and 10 bases from J, with 12 bases between. Per the germline V gene, CDR1 is LNHDA and CDR2 is SQIVND (reference sequence).

The rearrangement links TRBV15 to TRBJ2-2, with 7 bases matching TRBD1. The CDR3 is made up of 14 amino acids. V dropped 1 base and J dropped 6; count of bases not matched to a gene: 2. The germline V gene has CDR1 LNHNV and CDR2 YYDKDF (reference sequence). The CDR3 sequence: CATSRAGTAGELFF. The CDR3 coding sequence is TGTGCCACCAGCAGAGCTGGGACAGCCGGGGAGCTGTTTTTT.

The rearrangement joins TRBV11-2 to TRBJ2-7, with D maybe TRBD1 (5 bases). Germline V gene data show CDR1 as SGHAT and CDR2 as FQNNGV. CDR3 length: 16 residues. Trimming left V 1 base short and J 0 bases short, with 13 bases between. The CDR3 bases are TGTGCCAGCAGCTTAGGAAGGGGCAGGAGCTCCTACGAGCAGTACTTC. Translating it yields CASSLGRGRSSYEQYF.

The V gene is TRBV6-1, the J gene TRBJ1-2; TRBD1 aligns across 8 bases. Germline values: CDR1 MNHNS, CDR2 SASEGT. This CDR3 has 15 residues. The V gene end was trimmed by 0 bases and the J gene end by 4 bases; junction bases not matched to a gene: 4. The CDR3 region has the DNA TGTGCCAGCAGTGAAGCTACAGGGGGTGGCTATGGCTACACCTTC. Its protein is CASSEATGGGYGYTF.

The chain has TRBV6-5 and TRBJ1-1; D perhaps matches TRBD1 (6 bases). This CDR3 region has 15 residues. Germline lookup yields CDR1 MNHEY and CDR2 SVGAGI. Trimming removed 6 bases from V and 1 base from J, with 15 bases in between. CDR3 protein: CASSLRTGTNTEAFF. The CDR3 DNA reads TGTGCCAGCAGCCTTCGTACAGGGACGAACACTGAAGCTTTCTTT.

The CDR3: CASILRPGWQTEAFF. The CDR3 DNA reads TGTGCCAGCATTTTAAGGCCAGGGTGGCAAACTGAAGCTTTCTTT. The gene calls are TRBV6-6 and TRBJ1-1; D is possibly TRBD1 (5 bases). V was cut by 7 bases and J by 5 bases, with 20 bases left in between. This CDR3 comprises 15 residues. Germline V CDR1 and CDR2: MNHNY, SVGAGI (reference sequence).

The chain recombines TRBV6-5 with TRBJ1-2, with D unclear. Germline V gene data show CDR1 as MNHEY and CDR2 as SVGAGI. V was cut by 5 bases and J by 5 bases, with 9 bases left in between. The CDR3 extends over 12 amino acids. The CDR3 is CASSMTRYGYTF. DNA of the CDR3: TGTGCCAGCAGTATGACTCGTTATGGCTACACCTTC.

V and J are TRBV12-3 or TRBV12-4 and TRBJ1-1, with TRBD1 as a possible D gene (5 bases). The CDR3 is 13 amino acids. The ends were cut back, 1 base at V and 4 bases at J, with 7 bases in the middle. The CDR3 nucleotides read TGTGCCAGCAGTTTAGTGGGGGGCACTGAAGCTTTCTTT. It is translated as CASSLVGGTEAFF.